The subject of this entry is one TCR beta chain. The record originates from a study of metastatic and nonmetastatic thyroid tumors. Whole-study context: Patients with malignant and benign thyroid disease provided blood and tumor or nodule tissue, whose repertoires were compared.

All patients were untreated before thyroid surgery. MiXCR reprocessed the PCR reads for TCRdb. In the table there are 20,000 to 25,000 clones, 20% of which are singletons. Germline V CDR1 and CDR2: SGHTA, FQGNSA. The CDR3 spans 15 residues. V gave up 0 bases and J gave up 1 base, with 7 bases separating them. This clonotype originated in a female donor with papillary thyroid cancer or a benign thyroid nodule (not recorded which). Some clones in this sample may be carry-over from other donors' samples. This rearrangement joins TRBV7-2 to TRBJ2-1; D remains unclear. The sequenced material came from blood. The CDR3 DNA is TGTGCCAGCAGCTTAGCGCTGCCTTCCTACAATGAGCAGTTCTTC. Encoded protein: CASSLALPSYNEQFF.